These T cell receptor beta chains were read from a single sample in a study of CDR3 diversity in severe acne. TCRdb re-called the PCR reads through MiXCR, storing one row per CDR3 protein. The table shows over 70,000 distinct CDR3 sequences, with over 40% occurring only once. Sequences were obtained from blood. The receptors were gathered from a male donor in good health, without acne. The CDR3 runs from the conserved cysteine through the conserved F or W. D genes are given only for firm matches. Expanded clones are given a class, and other clones once, few, many or no size at all.

j_call	v_call	d_call	clone_size	cdr3_aa	cdr3_nt
TRBJ2-3	TRBV10-3	TRBD2	.	CATVERLAEGRDTQYF	TGTGCCACTGTTGAGAGACTAGCGGAGGGGCGTGATACGCAGTATTTT
TRBJ2-7	TRBV6-5	.	many	CASRENEDEQYF	TGTGCCAGCAGAGAGAACGAGGACGAGCAGTACTTC
TRBJ1-2	TRBV7-6	.	.	CASSPGGEQYADSYGYTF	TGTGCCAGCAGCCCCGGGGGGGAGCAGTACGCCGACTCGTATGGCTACACCTTC
TRBJ2-3	TRBV15	.	.	CATSSLGGRVIADTQYF	TGTGCCACCAGCAGCTTGGGTGGCAGGGTCATCGCAGATACGCAGTATTTT
TRBJ2-5	TRBV7-4	.	.	CASSNGRAETQYF	TGCGCCAGCAGCAACGGACGGGCGGAGACCCAGTACTTC
TRBJ2-5	TRBV2	TRBD2	.	CASTRALAGAKETQYF	TGTGCCAGCACCCGAGCCCTAGCGGGAGCCAAAGAGACCCAGTACTTC
TRBJ2-1	TRBV20-1	TRBD1	once	CSASSSGGAYNEQFF	TGCAGTGCCAGCTCATCAGGGGGCGCCTACAATGAGCAGTTCTTC
TRBJ2-1	TRBV4-1	.	.	CASSQDFHNEQFF	TGCGCCAGCAGCCAAGATTTCCACAATGAGCAGTTCTTC
TRBJ2-5	TRBV11-3	.	.	CASSPVARETQYF	TGTGCCAGCAGCCCAGTAGCCCGAGAGACCCAGTACTTC
TRBJ2-7	TRBV6-1	TRBD2	.	CASRVTSGRAGFGEQYF	TGTGCCAGCAGAGTGACTAGCGGGAGGGCCGGGTTCGGCGAGCAGTACTTC
TRBJ1-1	TRBV7-2	.	many	CASSLIVSGTEAFF	TGTGCCAGCAGCTTAATAGTATCGGGCACTGAAGCTTTCTTT
TRBJ2-2	TRBV6-4	TRBD1	many	CASSDRATGELFF	TGTGCCAGCAGCGACAGGGCCACCGGGGAGCTGTTTTTT
TRBJ2-3	TRBV5-1	.	medium-sized	CASSLRVDTQYF	TGCGCCAGCAGCTTAAGGGTAGATACGCAGTATTTT
TRBJ1-2	TRBV28	.	few	CASSLRVSGYTF	TGTGCCAGCAGTCTCAGGGTATCTGGCTACACCTTC
TRBJ1-1	TRBV9	.	many	CASSPRSFLATEAFF	TGTGCCAGCAGCCCAAGATCATTCTTGGCCACTGAAGCTTTCTTT
TRBJ2-3	TRBV20-1	TRBD2	.	CSARDLNGAGGAWDTQYF	TGCAGTGCTAGGGATCTTAATGGGGCGGGAGGGGCGTGGGATACGCAGTATTTT
TRBJ2-5	TRBV6-5	.	.	CASSYVGSQETQYF	TGTGCCAGCAGTTACGTTGGGTCGCAAGAGACCCAGTACTTC
TRBJ1-1	TRBV29-1	.	.	CSVEDTRYTEAFF	TGCAGCGTTGAAGATACCAGGTACACTGAAGCTTTCTTT
TRBJ1-2	TRBV15	TRBD1	.	CATSRDRQGDYGYTF	TGTGCCACCAGCAGAGATCGACAGGGGGACTATGGCTACACCTTC
TRBJ1-1	TRBV19	.	few	CALHSGDTEAFF	TGTGCCCTACACTCCGGGGACACTGAAGCTTTCTTT
TRBJ2-1	TRBV2	.	many	CASQPGAGAYNEQFF	TGTGCCAGCCAACCCGGGGCAGGAGCCTACAATGAGCAGTTCTTC
TRBJ1-5	TRBV9	.	few	CASSVADSNQPQHF	TGTGCCAGCAGCGTAGCAGACAGCAATCAGCCCCAGCATTTT
TRBJ2-5	TRBV15	TRBD2	medium-sized	CATSRDRASGQETQYF	TGTGCCACCAGCAGAGATAGAGCTAGCGGGCAAGAGACCCAGTACTTC
TRBJ1-1	TRBV25-1	.	.	CASSPSAGQGAEAFF	TGTGCCAGCTCACCATCGGCCGGGCAGGGTGCTGAAGCTTTCTTT
TRBJ1-3	TRBV5-6	.	.	CASSLTGYEQYFGPGTIYF	.
TRBJ1-2	TRBV6-6	TRBD1	.	CASSSGQGPYYGYTF	TGTGCCAGCAGTTCTGGACAGGGACCCTACTATGGCTACACCTTC
TRBJ1-3	TRBV28	.	.	CASSSPGNTIYF	TGTGCCAGCAGCTCTCCTGGAAACACCATATATTTT
TRBJ1-1	TRBV7-2	TRBD1	.	CASSLQGAWTEAFF	TGTGCCAGCAGCTTACAGGGGGCATGGACTGAAGCTTTCTTT
TRBJ2-7	TRBV5-4	.	once	CASSLGSGAYGQYF	TGTGCCAGCAGCTTGGGGTCAGGGGCCTACGGGCAGTACTTC
TRBJ1-1	TRBV7-9	.	.	CASSLTWGGAFF	TGTGCCAGCAGCCTGACCTGGGGGGGAGCTTTCTTT
TRBJ2-7	TRBV11-2	.	.	CASSLVGGRRPYEQYF	TGTGCCAGCAGCTTAGTAGGTGGGAGGAGGCCCTACGAGCAGTACTTC
TRBJ1-5	TRBV5-5	TRBD1	many	CASSSPGQGGIVGNQPQHF	TGTGCCAGCAGTAGCCCCGGACAGGGGGGGATCGTCGGCAATCAGCCCCAGCATTTT